This T cell receptor beta chain was identified in a study of T cell repertoires in cytomegalovirus infection. About the study: As its CMV epitopes, the study selected recently identified HLA-C-restricted and well-studied HLA-B-restricted targets. From public TCR beta signatures came an indication of both CMV infection and matching HLA type. Whole-study results and caveats: CMV-specific TCR beta clonotypes restricted by HLA-C were the ones dominating the ex vivo response. Cumulative frequency (of public TCR beta family members) identified carriers of CMV plus the relevant HLA.

Via MiXCR, TCRdb re-called the reads, giving one row per CDR3 protein. Counted here are about 570,000 distinct CDR3 sequences, 40% occurring once; the ten biggest clones make up about 48%. The V end was cut by 6 bases, the J end by 3 bases, with 15 bases between. This CDR3 contains 14 residues. The germline gives CDR1 MNHEY, CDR2 SVGEGT. As regards this clonotype: The antigen remains unidentified.

The chain carries TRBV6-2 or TRBV6-3 and TRBJ2-7, with TRBD2 as a possible D gene (7 bases). This sample comprised cultured PBMCs, obtained from culture after CMV antigen stimulation. The TCR comes from a human donor in good health (CMV status not recorded). Some clones in this sample may be carry-over from other donors' samples. CDR3 DNA: TGTGCCAGCAGCTGGGGCGGGGGCCTCTACGAGCAGTACTTC. Amino acid sequence: CASSWGGGLYEQYF.